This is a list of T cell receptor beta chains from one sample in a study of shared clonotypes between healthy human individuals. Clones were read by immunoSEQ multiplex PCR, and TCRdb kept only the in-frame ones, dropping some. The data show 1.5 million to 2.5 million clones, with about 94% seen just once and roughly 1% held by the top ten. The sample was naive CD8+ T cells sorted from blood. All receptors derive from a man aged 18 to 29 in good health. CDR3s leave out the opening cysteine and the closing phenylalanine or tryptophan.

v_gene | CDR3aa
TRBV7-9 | ASSLGNSGYT
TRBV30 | AWSGVGGTYEQY
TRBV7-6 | ASSSQTSGEETQY
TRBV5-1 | ASSLVGVGSYEQY
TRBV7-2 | ASSLGPGQGADIQY
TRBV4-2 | ASSQDPSGVRSSTDTQY
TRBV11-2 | ASSLRGDYSNQPQH
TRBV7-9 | ASSSDSGGLDYGYT
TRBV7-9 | ASSLEGGGQQPQH
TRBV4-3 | ASSQGQAYEQY
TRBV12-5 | ASGLFPGGRAIRYNEQF
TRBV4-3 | ASSQDLQGTDTQY
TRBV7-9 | ASSSGTGTSEQY
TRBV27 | ASSLALEYGYT
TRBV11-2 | ASQMPGSGNTIY
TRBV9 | ASRRGQGVMNTEAF
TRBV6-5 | ASSYHRGSYEQY
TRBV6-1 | ASSERGGATGELF
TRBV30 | AWSPAYNEQF
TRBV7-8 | ASSLRQRANYGYT
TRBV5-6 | ASSLSADRGELF
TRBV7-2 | ASSSHRDSYYEQY
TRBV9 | ASSKDGYSGNTIY
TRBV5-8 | ASSLGQGQETQY
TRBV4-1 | ASSYTDTSSYEQY
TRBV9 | ASSTPGLAGRELF
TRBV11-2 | ASSLGASGYGYT
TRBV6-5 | ASSPQQGHSYEQY
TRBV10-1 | ASIRQAGEQY
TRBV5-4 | ASSPLGTSDSYEQY
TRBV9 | ASSDPRLAVSLNEQF
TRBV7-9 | ASSLSGQEQY
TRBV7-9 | ASSLGGEETQY
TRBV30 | AWSPTGVYTEAF
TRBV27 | ASSPQDTSPYEQY
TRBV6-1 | ASSDYGGELF
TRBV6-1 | ASTPETRELF
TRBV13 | ASSDQGVKTEAF
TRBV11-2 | ASSLGDGSYEQY
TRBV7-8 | ASSLKWAPYNEQF
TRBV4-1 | ASSGTANTEAF